Presented here are 9 T cell receptor beta chains from one specimen sequenced in a study of T cells in tumors after PD-1 blockade. Only in-frame clones appear in the TCRdb table, and some are missing; sequencing was by immunoSEQ multiplex PCR. The data contain about 10,000 clones, around 63% of them singletons. The starting material was tumor tissue, obtained after anti-PD-1 treatment. The receptors were gathered from a human donor with basal cell carcinoma.

This clone was observed a single time. CDR3 sequence reads: CASSQDSTAGANVLTF. The CDR3 region has the DNA TGCGCCAGCAGCCAAGATAGTACAGCTGGGGCCAACGTCCTGACTTTC. The V call is TRBV4-3, the J call TRBJ2-6, with D uncertain. The CDR3 is 16 residues long. V was shortened by 0 bases and J by 2 bases, with 8 bases between the two germline ends. Germline V lookup: CDR1 LGHNA, CDR2 YSLEER.

This rearrangement joins TRBV15 to TRBJ2-7; no clear D gene. In germline, CDR1 is LNHNV, CDR2 YYDKDF (reference sequence). Trimming pared 0 bases from V and 3 bases from J, leaving 9 bases between. This CDR3 region has 14 residues. The CDR3 nucleotides are TGTGCCACCAGCAGAGAACCTTTCTTCTACGAGCAGTACTTC. Translating it yields CATSREPFFYEQYF.

The rearrangement links TRBV27 to TRBJ1-5; weak D call: TRBD1 (6 bases). CDR3 length: 15 amino acids. Trimming left V 7 bases short and J 0 bases short, with 13 bases between. Looked up from germline, CDR1 is MNHEY and CDR2 is SMNVEV (reference sequence). The CDR3 bases are TGTGCCAGCACCCCGACAGGCTATAGCAATCAGCCCCAGCATTTT. It is translated as CASTPTGYSNQPQHF.

The chain couples TRBV19 to TRBJ1-1, with D uncertain. The CDR3 contains 12 residues. Between the trimmed V and J ends, which lost 4 bases and 7 bases, there was a span of 10 bases. CDR1 is LNHDA, CDR2 SQIVND, per germline (reference sequence). CDR3 residues: CASSRTEIEAFF. Written as DNA, the CDR3 is TGTGCCAGTAGTAGGACGGAAATTGAAGCTTTCTTT.

This chain connects TRBV7-8 to TRBJ1-5, with TRBD1 identical over 7 bases. The CDR3 runs to 14 residues. V gave up 3 bases and J gave up 7 bases; unmatched junction bases: 6. The germline CDR1 and CDR2 sequences are SGHVS and FQNEAQ. CDR3 sequence: CASSLVRQGQPQHF. The DNA of the CDR3 is TGTGCCAGCAGCTTGGTGCGACAGGGCCAGCCCCAGCATTTT.

The V call is TRBV13, the J call TRBJ1-3, with D unclear. Germline CDR1 and CDR2: PRHDT and FYEKMQ (reference sequence). Between the trimmed V and J ends, which lost 5 bases and 0 bases, there was a span of 11 bases. The length of the CDR3 is 15 residues. The CDR3 region is CASSQTSNSGNTIYF. The CDR3 DNA reads TGTGCCAGCAGCCAAACATCAAACTCTGGAAACACCATATATTTT.

The genes are TRBV30 and TRBJ2-1; 7 bases fit TRBD2. Germline trimming cut 8 bases from V and 0 bases from J; bases unmatched to any gene: 4. From germline, CDR1 is GTSNPN and CDR2 SVGIG (reference sequence). The CDR3 has 13 amino acids. DNA for the CDR3: TGTGCCGGGGGGACTAACTCCTACAATGAGCAGTTCTTC. Amino acids: CAGGTNSYNEQFF.

The V gene is TRBV2, the J gene TRBJ1-5; 8 nucleotides agree with TRBD1. CDR1 and CDR2 from the germline V gene are SNHLY and FYNNEI. The CDR3 runs 14 residues. The trim removed 11 bases at V and 0 bases at J, leaving 6 bases unmatched. The chain's CDR3 is CACQQGDSNQPQHF. The CDR3 DNA follows: TGTGCCTGTCAACAGGGGGATAGCAATCAGCCCCAGCATTTT.

J is TRBJ1-2 and V is TRBV6-2 or TRBV6-3, with 7 positions matching TRBD1. Germline CDR1 and CDR2: MNHEY and SVGEGT. The CDR3 has 16 residues. Unmatched junction bases numbered 15, after V lost 5 bases and J lost 6 bases. The chain's CDR3 is CASSTSRQGGVNGYTF. The CDR3, as DNA: TGTGCCAGCAGTACATCCCGACAGGGAGGGGTGAATGGCTACACCTTC.